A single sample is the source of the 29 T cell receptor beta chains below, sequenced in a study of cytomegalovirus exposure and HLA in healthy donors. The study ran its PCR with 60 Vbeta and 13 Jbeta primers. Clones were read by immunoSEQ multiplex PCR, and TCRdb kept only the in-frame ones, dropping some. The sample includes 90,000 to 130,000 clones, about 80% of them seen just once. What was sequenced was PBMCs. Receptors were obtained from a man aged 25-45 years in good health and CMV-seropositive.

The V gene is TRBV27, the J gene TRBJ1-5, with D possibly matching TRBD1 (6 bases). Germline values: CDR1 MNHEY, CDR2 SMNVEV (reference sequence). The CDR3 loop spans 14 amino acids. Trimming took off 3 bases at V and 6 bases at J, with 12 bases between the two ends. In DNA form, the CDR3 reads TGTGCCAGCAGTTTTTCAGGGGTCGGTCAGCCCCAGCATTTT. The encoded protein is CASSFSGVGQPQHF.

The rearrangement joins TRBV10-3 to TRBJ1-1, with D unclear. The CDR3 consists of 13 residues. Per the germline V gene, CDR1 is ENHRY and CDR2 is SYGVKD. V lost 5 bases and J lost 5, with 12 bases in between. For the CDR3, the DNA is TGTGCCATCAGTCAGAACCAGAGGACTGAAGCTTTCTTT. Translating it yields CAISQNQRTEAFF.

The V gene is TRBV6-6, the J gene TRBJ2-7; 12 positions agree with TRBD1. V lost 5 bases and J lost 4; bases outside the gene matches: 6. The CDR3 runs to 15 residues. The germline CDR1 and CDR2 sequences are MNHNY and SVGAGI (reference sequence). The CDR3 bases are TGTGCCAGCAGTGGGGGGACAGGGGGCATTTACGAGCAGTACTTC. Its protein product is CASSGGTGGIYEQYF.

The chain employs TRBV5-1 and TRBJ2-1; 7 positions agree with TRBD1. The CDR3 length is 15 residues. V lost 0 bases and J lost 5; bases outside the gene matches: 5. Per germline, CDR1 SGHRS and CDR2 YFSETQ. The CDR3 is CASSLDGQENNEQFF. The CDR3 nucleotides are TGCGCCAGCAGCTTGGATGGACAGGAGAACAATGAGCAGTTCTTC.

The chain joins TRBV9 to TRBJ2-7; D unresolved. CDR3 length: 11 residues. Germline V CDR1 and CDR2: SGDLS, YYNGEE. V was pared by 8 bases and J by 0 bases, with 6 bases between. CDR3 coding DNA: TGTGCCAGTTCCTTCTCCTACGAGCAGTACTTC. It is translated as CASSFSYEQYF.

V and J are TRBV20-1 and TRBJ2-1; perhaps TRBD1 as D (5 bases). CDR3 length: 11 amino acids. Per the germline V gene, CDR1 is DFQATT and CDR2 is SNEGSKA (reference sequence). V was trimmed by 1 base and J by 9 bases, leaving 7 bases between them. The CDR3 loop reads CSARARGEQFF. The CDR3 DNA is TGCAGTGCTAGAGCTAGGGGTGAGCAGTTCTTC.

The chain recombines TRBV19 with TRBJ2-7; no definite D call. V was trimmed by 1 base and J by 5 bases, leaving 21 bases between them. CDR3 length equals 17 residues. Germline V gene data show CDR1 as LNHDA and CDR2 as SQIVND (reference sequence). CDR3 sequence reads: CASSIGPRVGLRNEQYF. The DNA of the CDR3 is TGTGCCAGTAGTATAGGCCCCCGGGTGGGTTTGAGAAACGAGCAGTACTTC. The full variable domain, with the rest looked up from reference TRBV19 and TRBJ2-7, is DGGITQSPKYLFRKEGQNVTLSCEQNLNHDAMYWYRQDPGQGLRLIYYSQIVNDFQKGDIAEGYSVSREKKESFPLTVTSAQKNPTAFYLCASSIGPRVGLRNEQYFGPGTRLTVT.

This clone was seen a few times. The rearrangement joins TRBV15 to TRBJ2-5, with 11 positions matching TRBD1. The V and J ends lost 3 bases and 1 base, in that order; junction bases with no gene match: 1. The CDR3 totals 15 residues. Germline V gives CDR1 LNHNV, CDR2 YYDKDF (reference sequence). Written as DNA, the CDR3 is TGTGCCACCAGCAGGGACAGGGGGCTCCAAGAGACCCAGTACTTC. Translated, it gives CATSRDRGLQETQYF.

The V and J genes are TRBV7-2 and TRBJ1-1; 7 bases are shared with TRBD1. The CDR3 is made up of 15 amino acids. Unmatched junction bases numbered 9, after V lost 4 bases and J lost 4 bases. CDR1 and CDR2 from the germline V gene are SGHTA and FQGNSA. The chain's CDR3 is CASSSTGDGGTEAFF. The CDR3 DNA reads TGTGCCAGCAGCTCTACAGGGGACGGGGGCACTGAAGCTTTCTTT.

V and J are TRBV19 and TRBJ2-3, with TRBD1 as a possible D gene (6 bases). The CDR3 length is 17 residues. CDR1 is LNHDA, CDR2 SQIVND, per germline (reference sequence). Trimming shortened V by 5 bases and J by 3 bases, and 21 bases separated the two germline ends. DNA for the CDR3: TGTGCCAGTAGTTTCCCACGGCTGTGGCAGGGGACAGATACGCAGTATTTT. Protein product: CASSFPRLWQGTDTQYF.

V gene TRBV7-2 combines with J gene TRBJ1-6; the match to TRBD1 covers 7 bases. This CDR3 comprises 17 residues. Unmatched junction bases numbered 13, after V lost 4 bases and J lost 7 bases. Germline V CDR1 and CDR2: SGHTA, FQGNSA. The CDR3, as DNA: TGTGCCAGCAGCTCACATAAACAGGGGTTTGGGAATTCACCCCTCCACTTT. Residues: CASSSHKQGFGNSPLHF.

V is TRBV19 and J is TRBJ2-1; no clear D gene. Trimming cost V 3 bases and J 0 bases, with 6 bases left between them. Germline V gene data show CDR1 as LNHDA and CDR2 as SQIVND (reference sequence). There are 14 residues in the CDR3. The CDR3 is CASSMESSYNEQFF. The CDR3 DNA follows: TGTGCCAGTAGTATGGAGAGCTCCTACAATGAGCAGTTCTTC. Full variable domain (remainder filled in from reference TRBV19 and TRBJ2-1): DGGITQSPKYLFRKEGQNVTLSCEQNLNHDAMYWYRQDPGQGLRLIYYSQIVNDFQKGDIAEGYSVSREKKESFPLTVTSAQKNPTAFYLCASSMESSYNEQFFGPGTRLTVL.

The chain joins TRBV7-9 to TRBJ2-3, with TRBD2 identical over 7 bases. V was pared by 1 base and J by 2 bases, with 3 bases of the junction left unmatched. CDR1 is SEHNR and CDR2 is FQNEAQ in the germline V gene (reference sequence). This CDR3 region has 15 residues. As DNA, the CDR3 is TGTGCCAGCAGCTTAGAGGCGGGGGTCACAGATACGCAGTATTTT. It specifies CASSLEAGVTDTQYF.

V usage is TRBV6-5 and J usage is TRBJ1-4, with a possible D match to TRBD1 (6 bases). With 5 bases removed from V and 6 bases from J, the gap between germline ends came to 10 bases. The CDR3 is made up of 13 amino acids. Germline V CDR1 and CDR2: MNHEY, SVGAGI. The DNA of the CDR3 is TGTGCCAGCAGTACGGGGACATATGAAAAACTGTTTTTT. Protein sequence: CASSTGTYEKLFF.

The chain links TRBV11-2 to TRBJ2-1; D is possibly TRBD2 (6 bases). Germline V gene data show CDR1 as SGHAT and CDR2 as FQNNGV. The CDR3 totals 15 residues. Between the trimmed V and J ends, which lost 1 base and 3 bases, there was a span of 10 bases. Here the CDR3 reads CASSLAGVLYNEQFF. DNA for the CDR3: TGTGCCAGCAGCTTAGCGGGGGTCCTCTACAATGAGCAGTTCTTC.

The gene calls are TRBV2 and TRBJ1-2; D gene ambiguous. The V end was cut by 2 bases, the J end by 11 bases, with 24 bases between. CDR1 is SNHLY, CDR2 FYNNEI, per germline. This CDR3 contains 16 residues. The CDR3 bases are TGTGCCAGCAGTGAAAGTGCGTGGAGTCGGGTACTGCTGTACACCTTC. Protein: CASSESAWSRVLLYTF. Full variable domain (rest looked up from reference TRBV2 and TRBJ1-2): EPEVTQTPSHQVTQMGQEVILRCVPISNHLYFYWYRQILGQKVEFLVSFYNNEISEKSEIFDDQFSVERPDGSNFTLKIRSTKLEDSAMYFCASSESAWSRVLLYTFGSGTRLTVV.

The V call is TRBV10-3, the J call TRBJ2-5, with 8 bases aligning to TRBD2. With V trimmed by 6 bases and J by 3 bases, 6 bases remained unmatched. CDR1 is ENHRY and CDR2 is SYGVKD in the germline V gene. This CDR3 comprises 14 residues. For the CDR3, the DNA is TGTGCCATCAGCGCTGCCGGGGGGGAAGAGACCCAGTACTTC. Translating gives CAISAAGGEETQYF.

The DNA of the CDR3 is TGTGCCAGCAGCTTGGGGGCAGGGGGCTACGAGCAGTACTTC. Amino acids: CASSLGAGGYEQYF. The chain is built from TRBV7-3 and TRBJ2-7; 7 bases agree with TRBD1. The CDR3 runs to 14 residues. The V gene end was trimmed by 3 bases and the J gene end by 3 bases; junction bases not matched to a gene: 5. Germline-derived CDR1 and CDR2 are SGHTA and FQGTGA.

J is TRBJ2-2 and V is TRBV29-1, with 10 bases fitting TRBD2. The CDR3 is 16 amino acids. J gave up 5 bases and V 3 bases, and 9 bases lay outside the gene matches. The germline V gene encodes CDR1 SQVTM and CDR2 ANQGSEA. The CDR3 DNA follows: TGCAGCGTTGAGGTTCTTGAGCGGGGGGGGACCGGGGAGCTGTTTTTT. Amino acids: CSVEVLERGGTGELFF.

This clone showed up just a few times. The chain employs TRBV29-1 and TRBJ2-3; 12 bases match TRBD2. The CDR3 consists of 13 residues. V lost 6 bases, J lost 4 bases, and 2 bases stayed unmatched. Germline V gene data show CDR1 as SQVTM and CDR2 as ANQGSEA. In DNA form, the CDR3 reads TGCAGCGTACTAGCGGGGGGCTCAGATACGCAGTATTTT. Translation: CSVLAGGSDTQYF.

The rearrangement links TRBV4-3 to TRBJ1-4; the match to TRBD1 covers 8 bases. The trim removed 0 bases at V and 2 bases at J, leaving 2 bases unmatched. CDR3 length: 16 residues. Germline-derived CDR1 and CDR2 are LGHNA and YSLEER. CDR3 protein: CASSQEWDRTNEKLFF. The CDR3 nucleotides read TGCGCCAGCAGCCAAGAGTGGGACAGGACTAATGAAAAACTGTTTTTT.

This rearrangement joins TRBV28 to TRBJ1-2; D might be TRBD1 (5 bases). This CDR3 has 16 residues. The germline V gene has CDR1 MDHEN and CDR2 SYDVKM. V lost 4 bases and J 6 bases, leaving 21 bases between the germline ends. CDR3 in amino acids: CASSYAAGWVLDGYTF. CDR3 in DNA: TGTGCCAGCAGTTATGCGGCAGGGTGGGTGCTGGATGGCTACACCTTC.

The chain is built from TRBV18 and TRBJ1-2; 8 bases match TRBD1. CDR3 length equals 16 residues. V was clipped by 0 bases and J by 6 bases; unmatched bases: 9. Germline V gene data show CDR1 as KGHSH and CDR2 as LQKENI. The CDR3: CASSPPSGQAHDGYTF. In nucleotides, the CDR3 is TGTGCCAGCTCACCACCCTCGGGACAGGCACACGATGGCTACACCTTC.

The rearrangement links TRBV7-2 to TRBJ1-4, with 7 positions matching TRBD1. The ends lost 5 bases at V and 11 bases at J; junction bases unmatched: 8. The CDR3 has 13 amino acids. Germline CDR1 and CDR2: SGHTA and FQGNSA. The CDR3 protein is CASSPRGQTKLFF. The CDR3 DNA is TGTGCCAGCAGCCCACGGGGACAGACCAAACTGTTTTTT. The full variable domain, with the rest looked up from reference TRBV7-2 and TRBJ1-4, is GAGVSQSPSNKVTEKGKDVELRCDPISGHTALYWYRQSLGQGLEFLIYFQGNSAPDKSGLPSDRFSAERTGGSVSTLTIQRTQQEDSAVYLCASSPRGQTKLFFGSGTQLSVL.

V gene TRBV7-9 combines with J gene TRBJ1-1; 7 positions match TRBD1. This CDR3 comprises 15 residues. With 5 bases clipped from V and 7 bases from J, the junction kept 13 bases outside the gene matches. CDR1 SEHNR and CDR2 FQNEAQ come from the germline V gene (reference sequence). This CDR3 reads CASSHGTAVWGEAFF. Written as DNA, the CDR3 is TGTGCCAGCAGCCACGGGACAGCCGTATGGGGTGAAGCTTTCTTT.

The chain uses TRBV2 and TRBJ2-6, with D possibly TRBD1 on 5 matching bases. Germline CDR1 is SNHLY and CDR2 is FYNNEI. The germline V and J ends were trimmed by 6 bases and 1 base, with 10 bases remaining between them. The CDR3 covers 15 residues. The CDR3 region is CASRKAGSGANVLTF. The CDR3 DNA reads TGTGCCAGCAGAAAAGCAGGGTCTGGGGCCAACGTCCTGACTTTC.

This chain's CDR3 is CASTRDSGGTGELFF. CDR3 coding DNA: TGCGCCAGCACGAGAGATAGCGGGGGGACCGGGGAGCTGTTTTTT. The gene calls are TRBV5-1 and TRBJ2-2, with 10 bases matching TRBD2. Germline loops: CDR1 SGHRS, CDR2 YFSETQ. V trimming: 6 bases; J trimming: 5 bases; junction bases outside the gene matches: 7. The CDR3 spans 15 residues.

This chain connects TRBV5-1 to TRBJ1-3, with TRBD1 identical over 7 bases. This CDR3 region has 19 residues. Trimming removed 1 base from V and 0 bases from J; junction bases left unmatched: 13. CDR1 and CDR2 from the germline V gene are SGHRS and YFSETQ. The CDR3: CASSLRSPRDSSSGNTIYF. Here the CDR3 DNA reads TGCGCCAGCAGCTTGAGGTCGCCGCGGGACAGCAGCTCTGGAAACACCATATATTTT.

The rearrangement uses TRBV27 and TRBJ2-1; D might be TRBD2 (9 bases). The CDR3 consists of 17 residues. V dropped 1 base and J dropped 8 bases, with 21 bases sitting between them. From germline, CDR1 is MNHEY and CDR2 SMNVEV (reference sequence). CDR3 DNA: TGTGCCAGCAGTTTATTATCCAGGGGGCGCGGGGGGGATGAGCAGTTCTTC. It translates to CASSLLSRGRGGDEQFF.